This entry describes one TCR beta chain. Its antigen is not identified. These data originate in a study of shared clonotypes between healthy human individuals. Broader study findings: Generally, estimated richness proved larger in naive subsets than it did in memory subsets.

The CDR3 runs to 14 residues. Trimming pared 7 bases from V and 10 bases from J, leaving 19 bases between. CDR1 MNHNS and CDR2 SASEGT come from the germline V gene. Investigators spread the genomic DNA of each subset evenly over several immunoSEQ plates. This table comes from immunoSEQ multiplex PCR, and its TCRdb copy is limited to in-frame clones, with some not included. The top ten hold roughly 0.13% of the sample, which has some 2,000,000 clones, 85% to 95% seen once. The sequencing input was naive CD4+ T cells sorted from blood. Described subset: CD45RA+ positively selected. The receptor was derived from a man aged 18-30 years in good health. The chain employs TRBV6-1 and TRBJ1-4; D is uncertain. CDR3 region: CASTSGGGNRKLFF. The CDR3 nucleotides read TGTGCCAGCACATCCGGTGGAGGGAATCGAAAACTGTTTTTT.